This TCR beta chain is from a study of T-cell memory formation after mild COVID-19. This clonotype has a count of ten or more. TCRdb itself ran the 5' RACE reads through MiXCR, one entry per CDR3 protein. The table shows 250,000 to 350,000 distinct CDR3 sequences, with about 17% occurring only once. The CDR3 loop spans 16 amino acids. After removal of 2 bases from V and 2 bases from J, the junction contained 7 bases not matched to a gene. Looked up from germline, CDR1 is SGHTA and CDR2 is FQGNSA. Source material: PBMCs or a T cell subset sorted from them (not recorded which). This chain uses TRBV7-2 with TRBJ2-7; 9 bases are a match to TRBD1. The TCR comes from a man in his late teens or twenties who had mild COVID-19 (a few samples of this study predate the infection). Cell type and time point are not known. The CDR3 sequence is CASSLSGTGIPYEQYF. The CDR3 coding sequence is TGTGCCAGCAGCTTAAGTGGGACAGGGATCCCCTACGAGCAGTACTTC.